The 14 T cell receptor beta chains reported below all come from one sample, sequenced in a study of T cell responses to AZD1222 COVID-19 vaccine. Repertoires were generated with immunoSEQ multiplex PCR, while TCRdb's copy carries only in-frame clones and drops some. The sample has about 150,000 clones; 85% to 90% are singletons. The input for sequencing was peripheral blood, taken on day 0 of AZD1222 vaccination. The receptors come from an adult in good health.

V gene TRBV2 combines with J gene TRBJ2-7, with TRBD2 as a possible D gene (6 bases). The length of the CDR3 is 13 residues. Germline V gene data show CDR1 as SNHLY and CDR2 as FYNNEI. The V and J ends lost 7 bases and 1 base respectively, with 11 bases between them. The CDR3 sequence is CASIGGTSYEQYF. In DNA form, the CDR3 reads TGTGCCAGCATTGGCGGGACTTCCTACGAGCAGTACTTC.

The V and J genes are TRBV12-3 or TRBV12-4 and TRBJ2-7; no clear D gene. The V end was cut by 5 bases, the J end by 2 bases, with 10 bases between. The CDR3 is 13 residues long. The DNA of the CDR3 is TGTGCCAGCAGTCTCACCAGGCCCTACGAGCAGTACTTC. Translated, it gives CASSLTRPYEQYF.

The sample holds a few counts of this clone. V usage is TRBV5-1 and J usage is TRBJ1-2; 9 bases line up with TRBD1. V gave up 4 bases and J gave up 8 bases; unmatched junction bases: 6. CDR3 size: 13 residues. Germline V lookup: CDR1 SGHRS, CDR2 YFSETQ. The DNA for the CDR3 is TGCGCCAGCAGCCGGGACAGGGAAGCGGGCTACACCTTC. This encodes CASSRDREAGYTF.

The CDR3 nucleotides read TGCAGCGTTGAGGGAGACAGTTCCTACGAGCAGTACTTC. As protein: CSVEGDSSYEQYF. The V call is TRBV29-1, the J call TRBJ2-7, with D perhaps given as TRBD1 or TRBD2 (5 bases each). The CDR3 extends over 13 amino acids. V was trimmed by 3 bases and J by 1 base, leaving 10 bases between them. Germline values: CDR1 SQVTM, CDR2 ANQGSEA.

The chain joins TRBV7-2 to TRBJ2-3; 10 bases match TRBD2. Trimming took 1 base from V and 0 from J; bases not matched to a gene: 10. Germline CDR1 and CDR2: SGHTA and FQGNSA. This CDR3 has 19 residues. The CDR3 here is CASSLVGTRAGGSTDTQYF. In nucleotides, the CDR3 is TGTGCCAGCAGCTTAGTGGGAACAAGAGCGGGGGGGAGCACAGATACGCAGTATTTT. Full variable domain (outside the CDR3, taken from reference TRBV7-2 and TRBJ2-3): GAGVSQSPSNKVTEKGKDVELRCDPISGHTALYWYRQSLGQGLEFLIYFQGNSAPDKSGLPSDRFSAERTGGSVSTLTIQRTQQEDSAVYLCASSLVGTRAGGSTDTQYFGPGTRLTVL.

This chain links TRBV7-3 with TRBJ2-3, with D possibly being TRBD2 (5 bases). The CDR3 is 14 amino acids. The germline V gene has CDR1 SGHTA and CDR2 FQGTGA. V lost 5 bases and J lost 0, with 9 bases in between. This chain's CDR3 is CASSMTGSTDTQYF. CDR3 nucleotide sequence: TGTGCCAGCAGCATGACGGGGAGCACAGATACGCAGTATTTT.

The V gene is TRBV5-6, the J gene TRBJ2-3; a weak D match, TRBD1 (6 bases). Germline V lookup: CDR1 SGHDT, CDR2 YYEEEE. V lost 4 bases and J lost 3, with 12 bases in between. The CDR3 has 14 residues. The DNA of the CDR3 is TGTGCCAGCAGCCGAACGCAGGGGACAGATACGCAGTATTTT. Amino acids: CASSRTQGTDTQYF.

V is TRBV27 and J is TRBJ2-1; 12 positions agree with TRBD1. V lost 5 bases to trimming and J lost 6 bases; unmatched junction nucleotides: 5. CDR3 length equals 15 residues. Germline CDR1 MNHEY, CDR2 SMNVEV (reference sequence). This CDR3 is CASSPPGQGANEQFF. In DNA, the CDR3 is TGTGCCAGCAGTCCTCCGGGACAGGGGGCCAATGAGCAGTTCTTC.

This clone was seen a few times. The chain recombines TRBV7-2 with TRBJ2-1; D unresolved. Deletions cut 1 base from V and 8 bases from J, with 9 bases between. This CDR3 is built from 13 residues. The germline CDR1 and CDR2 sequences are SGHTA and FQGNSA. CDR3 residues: CASSLGWGYEQFF. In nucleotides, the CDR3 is TGTGCCAGCAGCTTAGGATGGGGTTATGAGCAGTTCTTC.

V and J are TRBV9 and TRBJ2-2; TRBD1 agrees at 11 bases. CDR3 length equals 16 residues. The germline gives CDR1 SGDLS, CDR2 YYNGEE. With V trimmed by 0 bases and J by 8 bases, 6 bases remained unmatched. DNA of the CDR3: TGTGCCAGCAGCGTAGACGGGACAGGGGGATTTGGGGAGCTGTTTTTT. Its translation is CASSVDGTGGFGELFF. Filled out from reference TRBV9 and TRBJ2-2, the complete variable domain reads DSGVTQTPKHLITATGQRVTLRCSPRSGDLSVYWYQQSLDQGLQFLIQYYNGEERAKGNILERFSAQQFPDLHSELNLSSLELGDSALYFCASSVDGTGGFGELFFGEGSRLTVL.

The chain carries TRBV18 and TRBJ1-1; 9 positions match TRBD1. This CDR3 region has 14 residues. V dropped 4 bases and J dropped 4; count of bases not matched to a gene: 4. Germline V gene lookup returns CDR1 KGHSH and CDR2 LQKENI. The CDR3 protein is CASSQDRGGTEAFF. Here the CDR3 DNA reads TGTGCCAGCTCACAGGACAGGGGAGGCACTGAAGCTTTCTTT.

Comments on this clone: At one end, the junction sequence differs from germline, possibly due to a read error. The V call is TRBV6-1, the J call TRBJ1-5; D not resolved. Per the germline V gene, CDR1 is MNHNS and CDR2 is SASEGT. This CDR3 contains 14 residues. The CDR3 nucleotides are TGTGCCAGCGGTGAAGTCCTGGACCATCAGCCCCAGCATTTT. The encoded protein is CASGEVLDHQPQHF.

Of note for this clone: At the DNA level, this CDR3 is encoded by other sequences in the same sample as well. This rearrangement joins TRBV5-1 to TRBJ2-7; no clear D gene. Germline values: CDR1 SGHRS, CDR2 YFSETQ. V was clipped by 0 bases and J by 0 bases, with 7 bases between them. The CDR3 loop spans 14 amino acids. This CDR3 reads CASSLGGSSYEQYF. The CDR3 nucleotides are TGCGCCAGCAGCTTGGGAGGAAGCTCCTACGAGCAGTACTTC.

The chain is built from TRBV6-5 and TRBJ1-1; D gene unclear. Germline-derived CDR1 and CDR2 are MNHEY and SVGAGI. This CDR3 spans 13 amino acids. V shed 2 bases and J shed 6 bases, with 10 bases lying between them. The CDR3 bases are TGTGCCAGCAGTTACAGGTGGGAAGCTGAAGCTTTCTTT. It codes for CASSYRWEAEAFF.